The 4 T cell receptor beta chains reported below all come from one sample, sequenced in a study of T cell responses to AZD1222 COVID-19 vaccine. The method was immunoSEQ multiplex PCR; TCRdb's version includes in-frame clones alone and lacks a portion of them. This table holds fewer than 120,000 clones, about 94% found once. Sequenced material: peripheral blood, taken 28 days after the second AZD1222 dose. Every receptor here comes from an adult who received the AZD1222 COVID-19 vaccine.

This clone was detected once. This sequence joins TRBV7-2 and TRBJ2-5; D unresolved. The CDR3 totals 14 residues. Per the germline V gene, CDR1 is SGHTA and CDR2 is FQGNSA. Trimming cost V 6 bases and J 5 bases, with 16 bases left between them. CDR3 sequence (DNA): TGTGCCAGCAGGCCGTATCTTGGCCAGGAGACCCAGTACTTC. Translation: CASRPYLGQETQYF.

This clone was detected only once. The rearrangement links TRBV14 to TRBJ2-3, with TRBD2 identical over 11 bases. The CDR3 contains 16 residues. V lost 5 bases and J lost 2; bases outside the gene matches: 6. The germline gives CDR1 SGHDN, CDR2 FVKESK. The CDR3 DNA is TGTGCCAGCAGCGCAAGACTAGCGGGAAACACAGATACGCAGTATTTT. Its translation: CASSARLAGNTDTQYF.

J is TRBJ2-3 and V is TRBV10-1; D gene ambiguous. Germline lookup yields CDR1 WNHNN and CDR2 SYGVQD (reference sequence). V lost 3 bases and J lost 4, with 8 bases in between. The CDR3 extends over 13 amino acids. The CDR3 here is CASSDSGADTQYF. DNA for the CDR3: TGCGCCAGCAGTGATTCCGGAGCAGATACGCAGTATTTT.

In its sample, this clone was seen once. The chain links TRBV7-9 to TRBJ1-2; 10 positions agree with TRBD1. V gave up 7 bases and J gave up 4 bases; unmatched junction bases: 9. Germline lookup yields CDR1 SEHNR and CDR2 FQNEAQ (reference sequence). The CDR3 totals 15 residues. CDR3 sequence reads: CASTFGTGASYGYTF. The CDR3 DNA is TGTGCCAGCACCTTTGGGACAGGGGCCTCCTATGGCTACACCTTC.